This T cell receptor beta chain was sequenced during a study of human CD8 memory T cell subsets. Generation of TCR beta libraries used UMI-labeled 5' RACE. Using the 5' RACE reads, TCRdb records one entry per CDR3 protein without DNA. Reported are 9,000 to 13,000 distinct CDR3 sequences; the ten largest clones contain 8.6%. This clonotype is labeled medium-sized based on frequency. The CDR3 runs to 17 residues. The germline gives CDR1 MNHEY, CDR2 SVGEGT. The rearrangement joins TRBV6-2 or TRBV6-3 to TRBJ2-1; the TRBD1 assignment by TCRdb is unverifiable without DNA. Sequencing was carried out using CD8+ T cells from PBMCs. This sequence originates from a human donor in good health. CDR3 region: CASSYSFTGGPNNEQFF.